This entry is about one TCR beta chain. Its specificity is not known. The immunoSEQ assay was v3.0, run at survey level. What sequencing targeted per sample was about 35,000-55,000 T-cell genomes. Clones were sequenced by immunoSEQ multiplex PCR, and TCRdb holds only the in-frame ones, with some missing. The sample yields 25,000 to 30,000 clones, roughly 89% seen once. The sample belongs to a study of long-term antiretroviral therapy in people with HIV. Study-level results: Therapy changes, viral resistance and ART adherence were not documented in the available data. Repertoires from HIV showed CDR3 length ranges narrower than those of controls.

CDR3 length: 12 amino acids. The V end was cut by 6 bases, the J end by 8 bases, with 13 bases between. Germline CDR1 is KGHSH and CDR2 is LQKENI. PBMC samples from each donor numbered at least one pre-ART and at least two post-ART. This sequence joins TRBV18 and TRBJ1-1, with D maybe TRBD1 (5 bases). This material consisted of unsorted PBMCs, taken 0.4 years after starting antiretroviral therapy. The TCR was taken from a man aged 18 to 30 with HIV. CDR3 in amino acids: CASSRTGTEAFF. The CDR3 DNA is TGTGCCAGCTCTCGCACCGGGACGGAAGCTTTCTTT.